The 9 T cell receptor beta chains below all came from one sample that was sequenced in a study of cytomegalovirus exposure and HLA in healthy donors. Researchers ran the PCR with 60 Vbeta and 13 Jbeta primers. The repertoire was sequenced with immunoSEQ multiplex PCR; TCRdb's copy has only in-frame clones and lacks some. This sample's clone table lists 20,000 to 25,000 clones. The sequencing input was PBMCs. These receptors were obtained from a male donor in good health and CMV-seropositive.

V is TRBV6-5 and J is TRBJ1-2, with TRBD1 matching over 10 bases. J gave up 5 bases and V 6 bases, and 6 bases lay outside the gene matches. Germline assignment: CDR1 MNHEY and CDR2 SVGAGI. The CDR3 totals 14 residues. The CDR3 region is CASRRGQGIYGYTF. CDR3 nucleotide sequence: TGTGCCAGCAGGCGGGGACAGGGGATTTATGGCTACACCTTC.

Concerning this clone: One end of the junction varies from germline; a read error may be responsible. This chain uses TRBV4-2 with TRBJ1-6, with D maybe TRBD1 (5 bases). Germline V gives CDR1 LGHNA, CDR2 YNFKEQ. This CDR3 comprises 15 residues. CDR3 DNA: TGTGCCAGCACCCAAGCCAGTCCACAGGATTCACCCCTCCACTTT. Translation: CASTQASPQDSPLHF.

The chain has TRBV2 and TRBJ1-1, with 8 bases fitting TRBD1. The CDR3 has 14 residues. In germline, CDR1 is SNHLY, CDR2 FYNNEI. V dropped 5 bases and J dropped 10; count of bases not matched to a gene: 12. The CDR3 loop is CASSQPDRELVAFF. The CDR3 nucleotides read TGTGCCAGCAGTCAGCCGGACAGGGAATTAGTAGCTTTCTTT. The entire variable domain, with the rest obtained from reference TRBV2 and TRBJ1-1, is as follows: EPEVTQTPSHQVTQMGQEVILRCVPISNHLYFYWYRQILGQKVEFLVSFYNNEISEKSEIFDDQFSVERPDGSNFTLKIRSTKLEDSAMYFCASSQPDRELVAFFGQGTRLTVV.

The chain carries TRBV30 and TRBJ2-7; 7 bases align to TRBD1. The CDR3 is made up of 13 amino acids. CDR1 is GTSNPN, CDR2 SVGIG, per germline (reference sequence). Trimming cost V 4 bases and J 2 bases; bases outside gene matches: 5. The CDR3 spells CAWTRQGAYEQYF. The CDR3, as DNA: TGTGCCTGGACTCGACAGGGCGCCTACGAGCAGTACTTC. Supplemented by reference TRBV30 and TRBJ2-7, the full variable domain reads SQTIHQWPATLVQPVGSPLSLECTVEGTSNPNLYWYRQAAGRGLQLLFYSVGIGQISSEVPQNLSASRPQDRQFILSSKKLLLSDSGFYLCAWTRQGAYEQYFGPGTRLTVT.

The chain employs TRBV27 and TRBJ2-1; 11 nucleotides align to TRBD2. Trimming at V came to 8 bases and at J to 7 bases, leaving 4 bases not matched to a gene. The CDR3 consists of 13 residues. Germline CDR1 and CDR2: MNHEY and SMNVEV (reference sequence). In nucleotides, the CDR3 is TGTGCCAGCTCGCTAGCGGGAGGAAATGAGCAGTTCTTC. It is translated as CASSLAGGNEQFF.

The V gene is TRBV7-3, the J gene TRBJ1-2, with TRBD1 matching over 10 bases. This CDR3 has 14 amino acids. V was pared by 5 bases and J by 8 bases, with 8 bases of the junction left unmatched. Per the germline V gene, CDR1 is SGHTA and CDR2 is FQGTGA. The CDR3 here is CASSMGDRGLGYTF. The CDR3 nucleotides are TGTGCCAGCAGCATGGGGGACAGGGGATTGGGCTACACCTTC.

The rearrangement uses TRBV4-2 and TRBJ2-5; a weak D match, TRBD1 (6 bases). The CDR3 has 14 residues. Trimming removed 4 bases from V and 0 bases from J, with 9 bases in between. Per the germline V gene, CDR1 is LGHNA and CDR2 is YNFKEQ. For the CDR3, the DNA is TGTGCCAGCAGCCGACGGACAGACCAAGAGACCCAGTACTTC. Translation gives CASSRRTDQETQYF.

The V gene is TRBV28, the J gene TRBJ1-2; 8 bases are a match to TRBD1. CDR1 is MDHEN, CDR2 SYDVKM, per germline. This CDR3 spans 13 amino acids. V was pared by 11 bases and J by 7 bases, with 12 bases of the junction left unmatched. The CDR3 spells CAGQGSWSGGYTF. As DNA, the CDR3 is TGTGCCGGACAGGGTTCTTGGAGCGGTGGCTACACCTTC.

The V call is TRBV19, the J call TRBJ2-7; TRBD1 is a possible D gene (5 bases). The CDR3 consists of 12 residues. Germline lookup yields CDR1 LNHDA and CDR2 SQIVND (reference sequence). Trimming took off 1 base at V and 5 bases at J, with 6 bases between the two ends. The CDR3 sequence: CASSIAGHEQYF. DNA for the CDR3: TGTGCCAGTAGTATAGCAGGGCACGAGCAGTACTTC.